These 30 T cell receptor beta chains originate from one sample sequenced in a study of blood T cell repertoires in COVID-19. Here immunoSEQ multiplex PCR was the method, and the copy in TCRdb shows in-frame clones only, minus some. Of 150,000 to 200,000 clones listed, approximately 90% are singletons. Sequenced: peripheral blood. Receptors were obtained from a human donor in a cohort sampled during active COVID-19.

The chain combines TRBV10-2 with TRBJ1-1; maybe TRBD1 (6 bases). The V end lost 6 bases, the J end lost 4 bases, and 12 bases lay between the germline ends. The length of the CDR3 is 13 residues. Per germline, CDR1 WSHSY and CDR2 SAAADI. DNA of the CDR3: TGCGCCAGCAGACAGACAGGATTCACTGAAGCTTTCTTT. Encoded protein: CASRQTGFTEAFF.

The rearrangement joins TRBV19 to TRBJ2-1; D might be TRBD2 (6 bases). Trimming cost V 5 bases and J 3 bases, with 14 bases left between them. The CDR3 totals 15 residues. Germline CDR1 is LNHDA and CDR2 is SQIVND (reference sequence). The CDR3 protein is CASSSGDLIYNEQFF. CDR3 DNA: TGTGCCAGTAGTTCGGGGGACCTCATCTACAATGAGCAGTTCTTC.

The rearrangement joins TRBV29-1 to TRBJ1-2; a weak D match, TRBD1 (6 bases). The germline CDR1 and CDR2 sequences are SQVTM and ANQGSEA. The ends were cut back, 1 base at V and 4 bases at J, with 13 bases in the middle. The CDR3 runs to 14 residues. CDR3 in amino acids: CSVEVLGAGYGYTF. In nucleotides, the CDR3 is TGCAGCGTTGAAGTCCTGGGGGCCGGCTATGGCTACACCTTC. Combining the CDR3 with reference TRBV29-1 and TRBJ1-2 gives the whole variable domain SAVISQKPSRDICQRGTSLTIQCQVDSQVTMMFWYRQQPGQSLTLIATANQGSEATYESGFVIDKFPISRPNLTFSTLTVSNMSPEDSSIYLCSVEVLGAGYGYTFGSGTRLTVV.

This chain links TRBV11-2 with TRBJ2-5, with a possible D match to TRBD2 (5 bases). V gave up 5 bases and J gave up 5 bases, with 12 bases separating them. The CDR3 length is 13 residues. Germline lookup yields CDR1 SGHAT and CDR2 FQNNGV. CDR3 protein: CASSRMGVETQYF. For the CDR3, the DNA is TGTGCCAGCAGCCGAATGGGAGTTGAGACCCAGTACTTC.

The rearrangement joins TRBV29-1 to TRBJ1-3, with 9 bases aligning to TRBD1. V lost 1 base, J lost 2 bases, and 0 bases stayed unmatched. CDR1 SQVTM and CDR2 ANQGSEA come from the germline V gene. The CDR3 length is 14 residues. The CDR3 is CSVEGDRAGNTIYF. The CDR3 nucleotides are TGCAGCGTTGAAGGGGACAGGGCTGGAAACACCATATATTTT. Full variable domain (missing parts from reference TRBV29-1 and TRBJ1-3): SAVISQKPSRDICQRGTSLTIQCQVDSQVTMMFWYRQQPGQSLTLIATANQGSEATYESGFVIDKFPISRPNLTFSTLTVSNMSPEDSSIYLCSVEGDRAGNTIYFGEGSWLTVV.

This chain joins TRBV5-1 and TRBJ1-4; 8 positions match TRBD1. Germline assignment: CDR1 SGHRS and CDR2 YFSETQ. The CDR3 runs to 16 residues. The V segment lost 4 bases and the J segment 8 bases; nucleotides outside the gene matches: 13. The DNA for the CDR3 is TGCGCCAGCAGCCTGGATGGACAGGGTAGGGGAGAAAAACTGTTTTTT. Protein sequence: CASSLDGQGRGEKLFF.

The CDR3 sequence is CASSNRANQPQHF. Here the CDR3 DNA reads TGTGCCAGCAGTAACAGGGCTAATCAGCCCCAGCATTTT. The chain joins TRBV6-5 to TRBJ1-5; TRBD1 might be the D (6 bases). The V end was cut by 5 bases, the J end by 4 bases, with 9 bases between. This CDR3 spans 13 amino acids. Germline CDR1 is MNHEY and CDR2 is SVGAGI.

The CDR3 spells CASSQDSLSEQFF. CDR3 nucleotides: TGCGCCAGCAGCCAAGATAGTCTATCCGAGCAGTTCTTC. The rearrangement uses TRBV4-3 and TRBJ2-1, with no clear D. CDR1 LGHNA and CDR2 YSLEER come from the germline V gene. V lost 0 bases, J lost 10 bases, and 10 bases lay in between. The CDR3 length is 13 residues.

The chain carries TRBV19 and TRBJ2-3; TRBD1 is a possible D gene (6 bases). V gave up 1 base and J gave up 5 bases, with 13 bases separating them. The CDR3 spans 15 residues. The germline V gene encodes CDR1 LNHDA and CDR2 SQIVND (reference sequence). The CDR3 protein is CASSIGGPGEDTQYF. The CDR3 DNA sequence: TGTGCCAGTAGTATAGGGGGGCCAGGGGAAGATACGCAGTATTTT.

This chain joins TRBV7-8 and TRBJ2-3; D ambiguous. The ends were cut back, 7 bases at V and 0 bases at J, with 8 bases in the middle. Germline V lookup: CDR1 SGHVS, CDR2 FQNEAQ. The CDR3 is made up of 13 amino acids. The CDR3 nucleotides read TGTGCCAGCATCGCCCTAAGCACAGATACGCAGTATTTT. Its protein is CASIALSTDTQYF.

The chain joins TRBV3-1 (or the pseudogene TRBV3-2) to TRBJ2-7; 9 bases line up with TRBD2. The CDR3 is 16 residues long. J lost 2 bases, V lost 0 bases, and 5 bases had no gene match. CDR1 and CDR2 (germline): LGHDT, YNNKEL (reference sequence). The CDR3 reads CASSQDPSGRTYEQYF. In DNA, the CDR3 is TGTGCCAGCAGCCAAGATCCCAGCGGGAGGACCTACGAGCAGTACTTC.

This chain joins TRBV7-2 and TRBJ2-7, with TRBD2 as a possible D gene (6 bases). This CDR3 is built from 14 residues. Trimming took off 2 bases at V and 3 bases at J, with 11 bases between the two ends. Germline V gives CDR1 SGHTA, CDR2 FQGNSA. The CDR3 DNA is TGTGCCAGCAGCTTATCCGGGGGAGTCTACGAGCAGTACTTC. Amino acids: CASSLSGGVYEQYF.

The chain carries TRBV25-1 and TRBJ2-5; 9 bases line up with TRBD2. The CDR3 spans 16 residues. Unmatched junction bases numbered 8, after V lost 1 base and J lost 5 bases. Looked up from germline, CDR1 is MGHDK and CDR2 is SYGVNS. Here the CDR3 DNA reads TGTGCCAGCAGTGAATCACCCCTAGCGGGGACGGAGACCCAGTACTTC. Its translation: CASSESPLAGTETQYF.

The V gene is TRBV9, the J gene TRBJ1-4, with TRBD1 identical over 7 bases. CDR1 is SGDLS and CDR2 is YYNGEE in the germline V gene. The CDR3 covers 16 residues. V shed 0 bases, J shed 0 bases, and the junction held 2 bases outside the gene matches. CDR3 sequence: CASSVGTGATNEKLFF. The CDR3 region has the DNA TGTGCCAGCAGCGTAGGGACAGGTGCAACTAATGAAAAACTGTTTTTT.

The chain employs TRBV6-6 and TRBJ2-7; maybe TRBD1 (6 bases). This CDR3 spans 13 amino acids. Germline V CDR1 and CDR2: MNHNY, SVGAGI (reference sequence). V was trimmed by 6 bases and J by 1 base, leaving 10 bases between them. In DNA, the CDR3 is TGTGCCAGCAGCGAACAGGGTTCCTACGAGCAGTACTTC. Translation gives CASSEQGSYEQYF.

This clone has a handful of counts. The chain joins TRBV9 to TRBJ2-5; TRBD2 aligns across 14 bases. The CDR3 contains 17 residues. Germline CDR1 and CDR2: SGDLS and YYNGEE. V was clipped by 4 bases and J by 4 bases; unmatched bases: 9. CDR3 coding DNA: TGTGCCAGCAGCACCACGACTAGCGGGGGGGCCAGAGAGACCCAGTACTTC. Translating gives CASSTTTSGGARETQYF. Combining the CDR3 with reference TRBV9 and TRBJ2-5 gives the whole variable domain DSGVTQTPKHLITATGQRVTLRCSPRSGDLSVYWYQQSLDQGLQFLIQYYNGEERAKGNILERFSAQQFPDLHSELNLSSLELGDSALYFCASSTTTSGGARETQYFGPGTRLLVL.

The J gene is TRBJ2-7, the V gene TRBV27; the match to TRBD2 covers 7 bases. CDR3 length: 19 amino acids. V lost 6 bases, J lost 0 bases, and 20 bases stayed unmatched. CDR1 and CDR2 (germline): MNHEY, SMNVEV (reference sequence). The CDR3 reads CASSRKWMSLAENSYEQYF. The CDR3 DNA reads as TGTGCCAGCAGCCGTAAATGGATGAGTCTAGCGGAAAACTCCTACGAGCAGTACTTC.

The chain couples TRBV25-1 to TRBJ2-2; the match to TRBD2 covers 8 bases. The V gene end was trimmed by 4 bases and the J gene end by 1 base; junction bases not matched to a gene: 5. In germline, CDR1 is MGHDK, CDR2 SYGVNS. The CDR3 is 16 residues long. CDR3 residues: CASSATGTRNTGELFF. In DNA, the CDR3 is TGTGCCAGCAGTGCCACCGGGACTAGGAACACCGGGGAGCTGTTTTTT.

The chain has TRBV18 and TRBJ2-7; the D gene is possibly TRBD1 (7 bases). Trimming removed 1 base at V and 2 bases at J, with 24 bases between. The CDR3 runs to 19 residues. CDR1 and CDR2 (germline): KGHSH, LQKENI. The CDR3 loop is CASSPLPIGQVGGTYEQYF. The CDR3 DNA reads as TGTGCCAGCTCACCACTCCCAATAGGACAGGTAGGGGGGACCTACGAGCAGTACTTC.

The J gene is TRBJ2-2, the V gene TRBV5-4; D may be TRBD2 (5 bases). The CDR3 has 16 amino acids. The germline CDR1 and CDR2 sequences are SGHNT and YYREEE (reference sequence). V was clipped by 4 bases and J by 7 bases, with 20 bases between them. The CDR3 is CASSPQISPSGGELFF. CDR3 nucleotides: TGTGCCAGCAGCCCCCAAATAAGCCCCAGCGGCGGGGAGCTGTTTTTT.

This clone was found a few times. CDR3 residues: CASSGTGGSPLHF. The CDR3 DNA is TGTGCCAGCAGTGGGACAGGGGGTTCACCCCTCCACTTT. The chain joins TRBV6-6 to TRBJ1-6; 11 nucleotides agree with TRBD1. The CDR3 length is 13 residues. V dropped 5 bases and J dropped 9; count of bases not matched to a gene: 0. Germline CDR1 MNHNY, CDR2 SVGAGI (reference sequence).

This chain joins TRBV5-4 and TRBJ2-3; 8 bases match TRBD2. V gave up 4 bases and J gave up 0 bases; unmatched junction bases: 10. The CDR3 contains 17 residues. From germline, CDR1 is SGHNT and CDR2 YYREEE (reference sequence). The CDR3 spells CASSRGGAETSTDTQYF. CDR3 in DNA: TGTGCCAGCAGCCGGGGGGGGGCGGAAACTAGCACAGATACGCAGTATTTT.

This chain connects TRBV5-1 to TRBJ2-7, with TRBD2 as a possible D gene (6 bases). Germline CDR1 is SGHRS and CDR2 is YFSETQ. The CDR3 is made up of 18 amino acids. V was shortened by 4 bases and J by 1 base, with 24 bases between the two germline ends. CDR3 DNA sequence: TGCGCCAGCAGCCCCGAAGGAGGGCCTTACCCGGGATCCTACGAGCAGTACTTC. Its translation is CASSPEGGPYPGSYEQYF.

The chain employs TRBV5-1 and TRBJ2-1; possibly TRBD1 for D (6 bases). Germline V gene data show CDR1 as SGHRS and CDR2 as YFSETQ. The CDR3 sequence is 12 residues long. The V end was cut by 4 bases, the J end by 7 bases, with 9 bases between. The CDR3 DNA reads TGCGCCAGCAGCATGGACAGAAATGAGCAGTTCTTC. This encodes CASSMDRNEQFF.

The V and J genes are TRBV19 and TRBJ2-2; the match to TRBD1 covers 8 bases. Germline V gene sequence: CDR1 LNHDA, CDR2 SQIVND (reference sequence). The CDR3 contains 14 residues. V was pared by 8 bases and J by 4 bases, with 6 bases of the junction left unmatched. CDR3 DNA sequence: TGTGCCAGTTCTCAGGGGGCCCCCACCGGGGAGCTGTTTTTT. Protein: CASSQGAPTGELFF. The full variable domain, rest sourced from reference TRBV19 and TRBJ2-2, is DGGITQSPKYLFRKEGQNVTLSCEQNLNHDAMYWYRQDPGQGLRLIYYSQIVNDFQKGDIAEGYSVSREKKESFPLTVTSAQKNPTAFYLCASSQGAPTGELFFGEGSRLTVL.

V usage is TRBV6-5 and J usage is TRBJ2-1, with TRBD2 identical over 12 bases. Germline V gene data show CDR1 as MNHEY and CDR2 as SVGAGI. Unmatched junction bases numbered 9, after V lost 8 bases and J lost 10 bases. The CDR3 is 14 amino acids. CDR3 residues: CASRTSGRLREQFF. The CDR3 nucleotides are TGTGCCAGCCGAACTAGCGGGAGGCTTCGGGAGCAGTTCTTC.

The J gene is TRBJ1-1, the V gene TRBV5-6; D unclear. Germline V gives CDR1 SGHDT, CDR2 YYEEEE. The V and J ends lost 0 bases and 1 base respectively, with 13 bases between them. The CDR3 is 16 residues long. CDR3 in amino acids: CASSLERAVKNTEAFF. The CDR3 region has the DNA TGTGCCAGCAGCTTGGAGAGGGCGGTGAAGAACACTGAAGCTTTCTTT.

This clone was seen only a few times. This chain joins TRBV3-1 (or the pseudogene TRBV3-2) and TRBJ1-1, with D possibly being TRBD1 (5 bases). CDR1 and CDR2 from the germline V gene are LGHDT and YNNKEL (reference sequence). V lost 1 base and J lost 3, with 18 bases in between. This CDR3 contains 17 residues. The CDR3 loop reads CASSQGFGRGVDTEAFF. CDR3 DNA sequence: TGTGCCAGCAGCCAAGGGTTTGGGAGGGGCGTCGACACTGAAGCTTTCTTT.

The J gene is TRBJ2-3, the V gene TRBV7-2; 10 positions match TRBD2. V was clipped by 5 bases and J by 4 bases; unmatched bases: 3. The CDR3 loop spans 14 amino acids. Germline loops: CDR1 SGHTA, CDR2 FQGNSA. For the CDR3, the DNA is TGTGCCAGCAGCAGCGGGAGGGCGGCAGATACGCAGTATTTT. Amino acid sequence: CASSSGRAADTQYF.

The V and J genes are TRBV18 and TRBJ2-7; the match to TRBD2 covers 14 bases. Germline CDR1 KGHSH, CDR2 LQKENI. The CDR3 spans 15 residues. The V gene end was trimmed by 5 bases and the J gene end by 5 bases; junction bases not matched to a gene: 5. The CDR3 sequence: CASSGTSGGRNEQYF. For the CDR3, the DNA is TGTGCCAGCTCAGGGACTAGCGGGGGCCGCAACGAGCAGTACTTC.